Shown below are 28 T cell receptor beta chains from a single sample sequenced in a study of graft-versus-host responses after intestinal transplantation. Some 200,000 CFSE-labeled responder cells were plated with some 200,000 irradiated, violet-dye-labeled stimulator cells. The protocol was immunoSEQ multiplex PCR, while the TCRdb copy is restricted to in-frame clones and leaves out a portion. In the table there are over 8,000 clones, 35% to 40% of which are singletons. The sequencing here drew on alloreactive CD8+ T cells from a mixed lymphocyte reaction culture, taken before intestinal transplant. As to subset: CFSE-low proliferating T cells sorted from approximately 6-day pre-transplant mixed lymphocyte reaction (GvH or HvG direction). These receptors were taken from a human patient who received an intestinal transplant.

The chain employs TRBV29-1 and TRBJ2-1, with 16 positions matching TRBD2. J was trimmed by 5 bases and V by 2 bases; bases with no gene match: 9. This CDR3 is 18 amino acids long. CDR1 is SQVTM, CDR2 ANQGSEA, per germline. The CDR3 DNA sequence: TGCAGCGTTGAAATCCCGGGACTAGCGGGAGGGCCAGACAATGAGCAGTTCTTC. This encodes CSVEIPGLAGGPDNEQFF.

This clone came up a few times. The rearrangement uses TRBV5-4 and TRBJ2-1, with 8 bases identical to TRBD2. The junction had 3 bases not matched to a gene; V was cut back by 7 bases and J by 6 bases. The CDR3 extends over 12 amino acids. The germline V gene has CDR1 SGHNT and CDR2 YYREEE (reference sequence). The CDR3 loop reads CASGGTSNEQFF. DNA of the CDR3: TGTGCCAGCGGAGGGACTAGCAATGAGCAGTTCTTC.

This clone counts as medium-sized. The chain combines TRBV13 with TRBJ1-2, with D possibly matching TRBD1 (5 bases). This CDR3 contains 13 residues. Trimming removed 5 bases at V and 4 bases at J, with 11 bases between. Germline lookup yields CDR1 PRHDT and CDR2 FYEKMQ (reference sequence). The CDR3 spells CASSAGRTYGYTF. The CDR3 bases are TGTGCCAGCAGCGCGGGACGGACCTATGGCTACACCTTC.

The chain has TRBV27 and TRBJ2-7; D is possibly TRBD1 (7 bases). CDR1 and CDR2 (germline): MNHEY, SMNVEV (reference sequence). Trimming cost V 5 bases and J 4 bases, with 21 bases left between them. The length of the CDR3 is 16 residues. In DNA, the CDR3 is TGTGCCAGCAGTACCTCACAGGGGAGGAACTCTTACGAGCAGTACTTC. This gives the protein CASSTSQGRNSYEQYF.

The chain joins TRBV2 to TRBJ2-5; TRBD2 matches 7 bases. The CDR3 extends over 17 amino acids. Trimming cost V 4 bases and J 2 bases; bases outside gene matches: 13. Germline values: CDR1 SNHLY, CDR2 FYNNEI. CDR3 residues: CASSGGRAPLYQETQYF. CDR3 sequence (DNA): TGTGCCAGCAGTGGGGGGAGGGCCCCGTTGTATCAAGAGACCCAGTACTTC.

The chain recombines TRBV5-1 with TRBJ2-1; 7 bases align to TRBD1. Germline V gene lookup returns CDR1 SGHRS and CDR2 YFSETQ. This CDR3 has 15 residues. V lost 3 bases, J lost 4 bases, and 7 bases stayed unmatched. CDR3 DNA: TGCGCCAGCAGCTCCGAGGACAGGATTTACAATGAGCAGTTCTTC. Translated: CASSSEDRIYNEQFF.

The chain carries TRBV2 and TRBJ2-7, with 7 bases matching TRBD2. Germline values: CDR1 SNHLY, CDR2 FYNNEI. The J segment lost 1 base and the V segment lost 7 bases, leaving 10 bases of the junction unmatched. The CDR3 is made up of 15 amino acids. The CDR3 DNA sequence: TGTGCCAGCACTGAGGGACTAAGAAGTTCCTACGAGCAGTACTTC. Amino acid sequence: CASTEGLRSSYEQYF.

The chain recombines TRBV28 with TRBJ1-2; 9 bases are a match to TRBD1. Germline-derived CDR1 and CDR2 are MDHEN and SYDVKM. The CDR3 length is 15 residues. Trimming at V came to 3 bases and at J to 7 bases, leaving 9 bases not matched to a gene. The CDR3 DNA follows: TGTGCCAGCAGTTTCTCACTCGGACAGGGGATTGGCTACACCTTC. As protein: CASSFSLGQGIGYTF.

This clone was found a few times. The chain has TRBV6-6 and TRBJ2-3, with D maybe TRBD2 (6 bases). Looked up from germline, CDR1 is MNHNY and CDR2 is SVGAGI (reference sequence). V was cut by 2 bases and J by 2 bases, with 14 bases left in between. CDR3 size: 16 residues. CDR3 in amino acids: CASSYRPSELTDTQYF. Here the CDR3 DNA reads TGTGCCAGCAGTTACCGGCCTAGCGAACTCACAGATACGCAGTATTTT.

This clone has a handful of counts. The chain carries TRBV19 and TRBJ2-3, with D perhaps TRBD2 (6 bases). The V end was cut by 3 bases, the J end by 5 bases, with 15 bases between. CDR3 length equals 15 residues. Germline V gene data show CDR1 as LNHDA and CDR2 as SQIVND (reference sequence). CDR3 coding DNA: TGTGCCAGTAGTATCCTAGCGACCTCTGTAGATACGCAGTATTTT. Translation: CASSILATSVDTQYF.

This chain joins TRBV5-5 and TRBJ2-3; D uncertain. The V end was cut by 2 bases, the J end by 0 bases, with 7 bases between. The CDR3 runs 14 residues. From germline, CDR1 is SGHKS and CDR2 YYEKEE (reference sequence). CDR3 bases: TGTGCCAGCAGCTTACAGAAAAGCACAGATACGCAGTATTTT. This translates into CASSLQKSTDTQYF.

In its sample, this clone is medium-sized. The chain couples TRBV9 to TRBJ2-1, with a possible D match to TRBD2 (6 bases). The germline V and J ends were trimmed by 0 bases and 5 bases, with 6 bases remaining between them. Per the germline V gene, CDR1 is SGDLS and CDR2 is YYNGEE. This CDR3 region has 13 residues. The CDR3 nucleotides are TGTGCCAGCAGCGTAGCGGGGGACAATGAGCAGTTCTTC. It encodes CASSVAGDNEQFF. The variable domain in full, completed from reference TRBV9 and TRBJ2-1, reads DSGVTQTPKHLITATGQRVTLRCSPRSGDLSVYWYQQSLDQGLQFLIQYYNGEERAKGNILERFSAQQFPDLHSELNLSSLELGDSALYFCASSVAGDNEQFFGPGTRLTVL.

This clone has just a few counts. The rearrangement joins TRBV19 to TRBJ2-1, with TRBD2 matching over 13 bases. V gave up 6 bases and J gave up 4 bases; unmatched junction bases: 3. CDR1 is LNHDA and CDR2 is SQIVND in the germline V gene (reference sequence). CDR3 length: 15 residues. The CDR3 loop reads CASSLGLAGYNEQFF. The CDR3 region has the DNA TGTGCCAGTAGCCTGGGACTAGCGGGATACAATGAGCAGTTCTTC.

The sample holds a few counts of this clone. V usage is TRBV9 and J usage is TRBJ1-1; TRBD1 matches 9 bases. Germline CDR1 is SGDLS and CDR2 is YYNGEE. The CDR3 has 15 residues. V gave up 1 base and J gave up 5 bases; unmatched junction bases: 6. This chain's CDR3 is CASSVRSGTGTEAFF. The CDR3 region has the DNA TGTGCCAGCAGCGTACGGTCCGGGACAGGGACTGAAGCTTTCTTT.

This clone has a handful of counts. This chain uses TRBV2 with TRBJ1-1, with 9 bases matching TRBD1. Germline-derived CDR1 and CDR2 are SNHLY and FYNNEI. Germline trimming cut 11 bases from V and 5 bases from J; bases unmatched to any gene: 18. CDR3 size: 16 residues. In DNA form, the CDR3 reads TGTGCCTGTGGACCGGGACAGGGATTTACGAAAACTGAAGCTTTCTTT. This codes for CACGPGQGFTKTEAFF.

This clone has just a few counts. V is TRBV7-2 and J is TRBJ2-1; 10 bases align to TRBD2. Germline-derived CDR1 and CDR2 are SGHTA and FQGNSA. V dropped 2 bases and J dropped 10; count of bases not matched to a gene: 5. The CDR3 runs to 14 residues. As DNA, the CDR3 is TGTGCCAGCAGCTTACTAGCGGGAGTTCGGGAGCAGTTCTTC. Amino acid sequence: CASSLLAGVREQFF.

This clone was seen a handful of times. The V gene is TRBV9, the J gene TRBJ2-1; 8 positions match TRBD2. V lost 2 bases to trimming and J lost 4 bases; unmatched junction nucleotides: 2. The V gene's germline CDR1 is SGDLS and CDR2 YYNGEE. This CDR3 region has 14 residues. DNA of the CDR3: TGTGCCAGCAGCGTCGGGACTAGATACAATGAGCAGTTCTTC. Its translation: CASSVGTRYNEQFF.

This clone has more than one count but fewer than ten. V gene TRBV19 combines with J gene TRBJ1-5; TRBD1 might be the D (5 bases). Germline V lookup: CDR1 LNHDA, CDR2 SQIVND (reference sequence). V was shortened by 5 bases and J by 0 bases, with 17 bases between the two germline ends. This CDR3 contains 17 residues. CDR3 loop: CASSAPQTVYSNQPQHF. The CDR3, as DNA: TGTGCCAGTAGTGCCCCCCAGACAGTTTATAGCAATCAGCCCCAGCATTTT.

In this sample, this clone turned up a few times. The V gene is TRBV5-4, the J gene TRBJ2-7; perhaps TRBD1 as D (7 bases). CDR3 size: 13 residues. Germline CDR1 is SGHNT and CDR2 is YYREEE (reference sequence). The ends were cut back, 9 bases at V and 2 bases at J, with 15 bases in the middle. Written as DNA, the CDR3 is TGTGCCACCAGGGGGGACACTCCCTACGAGCAGTACTTC. Translating gives CATRGDTPYEQYF.

The chain employs TRBV28 and TRBJ2-1; a weak D match, TRBD2 (6 bases). CDR3 length equals 15 residues. Trimming shortened V by 4 bases and J by 7 bases, and 17 bases separated the two germline ends. Germline lookup yields CDR1 MDHEN and CDR2 SYDVKM. The CDR3 DNA reads as TGTGCCAGCAGTTCTAGCGAGAGGGTGCCGAATGAGCAGTTCTTC. Its protein product is CASSSSERVPNEQFF.

J is TRBJ2-5 and V is TRBV7-8; D is possibly TRBD2 (5 bases). V lost 7 bases and J 5 bases, leaving 20 bases between the germline ends. CDR1 SGHVS and CDR2 FQNEAQ come from the germline V gene. The CDR3 covers 15 residues. The CDR3 sequence: CASTTLATRGETQYF. The CDR3 nucleotides read TGTGCCAGCACCACTCTTGCGACCCGAGGGGAGACCCAGTACTTC.

The rearrangement uses TRBV4-2 and TRBJ2-5; 11 bases agree with TRBD2. Germline V gives CDR1 LGHNA, CDR2 YNFKEQ. V shed 1 base, J shed 2 bases, and the junction held 9 bases outside the gene matches. The CDR3 spans 18 residues. CDR3 loop: CASSQVSPGLAVQETQYF. Here the CDR3 DNA reads TGTGCCAGCAGCCAAGTGAGTCCGGGACTAGCGGTTCAAGAGACCCAGTACTTC.

J is TRBJ1-1 and V is TRBV4-1; D is unresolved. There are 14 residues in the CDR3. The V end was cut by 0 bases, the J end by 7 bases, with 12 bases between. The germline CDR1 and CDR2 sequences are MGHRA and YSYEKL. The CDR3 sequence: CASSQDPGSGEAFF. As DNA, the CDR3 is TGCGCCAGCAGCCAAGATCCGGGGAGTGGTGAAGCTTTCTTT.

V and J are TRBV7-8 and TRBJ2-7; 16 nucleotides line up with TRBD2. The CDR3 is 19 amino acids. Germline CDR1 and CDR2: SGHVS and FQNEAQ. The V and J ends lost 0 bases and 1 base, in that order; junction bases with no gene match: 6. The CDR3 DNA is TGTGCCAGCAGCTTAGCTCCGGGACTAGCGGGGGGGCCGTCCTACGAGCAGTACTTC. Translating it yields CASSLAPGLAGGPSYEQYF.

J is TRBJ2-1 and V is TRBV29-1; 11 bases agree with TRBD2. This CDR3 region has 21 residues. V was pared by 2 bases and J by 6 bases, with 24 bases of the junction left unmatched. Per germline, CDR1 SQVTM and CDR2 ANQGSEA. The CDR3 here is CSVERFMHGTSGAGRSNEQFF. DNA for the CDR3: TGCAGCGTTGAAAGGTTTATGCATGGGACTAGCGGAGCAGGAAGAAGCAATGAGCAGTTCTTC.

The sample holds one count of this clone. The chain carries TRBV21-1 and TRBJ1-1. TRBV21-1 is a known pseudogene. CDR3 length: 14 amino acids. CDR3 region: CASSNQRMNTEAFF. Here the CDR3 DNA reads TGTGCCAGCAGCAATCAGCGTATGAACACTGAAGCTTTCTTT.

The rearrangement joins TRBV6-1 to TRBJ1-6, with D hard to call. Trimming pared 3 bases from V and 4 bases from J, leaving 4 bases between. The CDR3 runs to 13 residues. Germline loops: CDR1 MNHNS, CDR2 SASEGT. In nucleotides, the CDR3 is TGTGCCAGCAGTGACGGGTATAATTCACCCCTCCACTTT. This gives the protein CASSDGYNSPLHF.

This clone is categorized as medium-sized. The chain employs TRBV10-2 and TRBJ2-7; D possibly corresponds to TRBD2 (5 bases). Trimming took off 5 bases at V and 4 bases at J, with 15 bases between the two ends. Per the germline V gene, CDR1 is WSHSY and CDR2 is SAAADI. CDR3 size: 14 residues. DNA of the CDR3: TGCGCCAGCAGTCCGACTGGTCCGGGATACGAGCAGTACTTC. Protein sequence: CASSPTGPGYEQYF.